These 2 T cell receptor beta chains were all obtained from the same sample, sequenced in a study of somatic mutations in cytotoxic T cells in rheumatoid arthritis. The repertoire was sequenced with immunoSEQ multiplex PCR; TCRdb's copy has only in-frame clones and lacks some. The repertoire holds about 7,000 clones, with 80% as singletons. The sequenced sample was CD8+ T cells sorted from blood. The receptors derive from an adult with rheumatoid arthritis.

Here the CDR3 reads CASSLLRQAGHYEQYF. Written as DNA, the CDR3 is TGTGCCAGCAGTCTCCTTCGACAAGCAGGGCACTACGAGCAGTACTTC. This chain uses TRBV28 with TRBJ2-7; a weak D match, TRBD1 (5 bases). This CDR3 comprises 16 residues. V lost 5 bases and J lost 3, with 20 bases in between. Germline V gene lookup returns CDR1 MDHEN and CDR2 SYDVKM.

V and J are TRBV5-1 and TRBJ2-5, with D perhaps assigned TRBD1 or TRBD2 (5 bases each). The CDR3 is 13 residues long. V dropped 2 bases and J dropped 5 bases, with 10 bases sitting between them. CDR1 and CDR2 from the germline V gene are SGHRS and YFSETQ. The CDR3 region is CASSFEGEETQYF. In DNA form, the CDR3 reads TGCGCCAGCAGCTTCGAAGGGGAGGAGACCCAGTACTTC.